The rows below give T cell receptor beta chains drawn from one sample of a study of blood T cell repertoires in COVID-19. Sequencing was performed with immunoSEQ multiplex PCR; in TCRdb, only in-frame clones are kept and a portion is missing. The repertoire holds 150,000 to 200,000 clones, with approximately 82% as singletons. The sample consisted of peripheral blood. The receptor source for this set is a woman older than 75 with acute or convalescent COVID-19. Each CDR3 is given with its conserved first and last residue. A D gene is named only where the DNA matches it firmly. Some rows mark clone size as missing; the rest say once, few, many or name a class of expanded clone.

J: TRBJ1-1
V: TRBV29-1
size: -
length: 14
D: TRBD1
DNA: TGCAGCGCCCATTCGGGCTCGACAGGGGCCGAGGCTTTCTTT
CDR3: CSAHSGSTGAEAFF

J: TRBJ2-7
V: TRBV4-3
size: -
length: 15
D: -
DNA: TGCGCCAGCAGCCGAAACCTAGGGGATCGCTCCGAGCAGTACTTC
CDR3: CASSRNLGDRSEQYF

J: TRBJ1-2
V: TRBV6-5
size: -
length: 14
D: -
DNA: TGTGCCAGCAGTTACGGTAGATCTAACTATGGCTACACCTTC
CDR3: CASSYGRSNYGYTF

J: TRBJ2-2
V: TRBV3-1/TRBV3-2
size: -
length: 19
D: TRBD2
DNA: TGTGCCAGCAGCCAAGACTCGGGACTAGCGGGAGTAAGGGCCGGGGAGCTGTTTTTT
CDR3: CASSQDSGLAGVRAGELFF

J: TRBJ1-1
V: TRBV15
size: few
length: 16
D: -
DNA: TGTGCCACCAGCAGAGATCTCCGGGGAACAAGCACTGAAGCTTTCTTT
CDR3: CATSRDLRGTSTEAFF

J: TRBJ2-1
V: TRBV5-1
size: -
length: 15
D: -
DNA: TGCGCCAGCAGCTTGTTCTTGTCCAGGTACAATGAGCAGTTCTTC
CDR3: CASSLFLSRYNEQFF

J: TRBJ1-2
V: TRBV12-3/TRBV12-4
size: -
length: 13
D: TRBD1
DNA: TGTGCCAGCAGCCTGGACAGGGCTGGTGGCTACACCTTC
CDR3: CASSLDRAGGYTF

J: TRBJ1-1
V: TRBV19
size: -
length: 14
D: -
DNA: TGTGCCAGTAGTATAGACCCGACAGACCGTGAAGCTTTCTTT
CDR3: CASSIDPTDREAFF

J: TRBJ1-2
V: TRBV19
size: -
length: 13
D: TRBD1
DNA: TGTGCCAGTAAACCCCCGGGACAGGGTATTTTAACCTTC
CDR3: CASKPPGQGILTF

J: TRBJ2-5
V: TRBV7-9
size: -
length: 17
D: -
DNA: TGTGCCAGCACCCCACCCCAGGGGCGGGAGCAACAAGAGACCCAGTACTTC
CDR3: CASTPPQGREQQETQYF

J: TRBJ1-6
V: TRBV15
size: -
length: 15
D: -
DNA: TGTGCCACCAGCAGAGAACAGGGAATCATTTCACCCCTCCACTTT
CDR3: CATSREQGIISPLHF

J: TRBJ1-5
V: TRBV30
size: -
length: 15
D: -
DNA: TGTGCCTGGAGTGTACGGGGAGGGGTCAATCAGCCCCAGCATTTT
CDR3: CAWSVRGGVNQPQHF